This is a list of T cell receptor beta chains from one sample in a study of blood T cell repertoires in COVID-19. Sequencing was performed with immunoSEQ multiplex PCR; in TCRdb, only in-frame clones are kept and a portion is missing. The top ten clones hold approximately 29% of a sample with about 100,000 clones, roughly nine tenths of them seen once. Sequenced input: peripheral blood. The receptor set was obtained from an elderly woman with acute or convalescent COVID-19. The CDR3 runs from the conserved cysteine through the conserved F or W. Fields, in order: J gene, D gene, V gene, clone size, CDR3 protein, CDR3 DNA. A D gene is named only where the DNA matches it firmly. Size is omitted from some rows. Given values are once, few, many or a class for expanded clones.

J: TRBJ2-5; D: TRBD2; V: TRBV15; size: NA; CDR3: CATSLAGGMETQYF; DNA: TGTGCCACCAGCCTAGCGGGGGGGATGGAGACCCAGTACTTC
J: TRBJ2-2; D: TRBD2; V: TRBV7-6; size: NA; CDR3: CASSLVAGIVTGELFF; DNA: TGTGCCAGCAGCTTAGTAGCGGGGATCGTCACCGGGGAGCTGTTTTTT
J: TRBJ1-2; D: TRBD1; V: TRBV30; size: NA; CDR3: CAWSVPGQGMSGYTF; DNA: TGTGCCTGGAGTGTCCCGGGACAGGGTATGAGTGGCTACACCTTC
J: TRBJ2-7; D: NA; V: TRBV6-1; size: NA; CDR3: CASSDREQYF; DNA: TGTGCCAGCAGTGACCGGGAGCAGTACTTC
J: TRBJ1-2; D: TRBD1; V: TRBV19; size: NA; CDR3: CASSKDRSGYYGYTF; DNA: TGTGCCAGTAGTAAGGACAGGTCGGGCTACTATGGCTACACCTTC
J: TRBJ2-5; D: NA; V: TRBV7-5; size: NA; CDR3: CVRSERTSGGCIEETQYF; DNA: TGTGTCAGAAGCGAACGGACTAGCGGGGGCTGCATTGAAGAGACCCAGTACTTC
J: TRBJ2-7; D: TRBD1; V: TRBV5-1; size: NA; CDR3: CASSFGSAGGYEQYF; DNA: TGCGCCAGCAGCTTTGGATCGGCAGGGGGTTACGAGCAGTACTTC
J: TRBJ1-5; D: NA; V: TRBV4-3; size: once; CDR3: CASSPGLPGQPQHF; DNA: TGCGCCAGCAGCCCTGGACTGCCCGGTCAGCCCCAGCATTTT
J: TRBJ1-3; D: NA; V: TRBV30; size: NA; CDR3: CAWSTERRGNTIYF; DNA: TGTGCCTGGAGTACAGAAAGGAGGGGAAACACCATATATTTT
J: TRBJ1-3; D: NA; V: TRBV7-9; size: NA; CDR3: CASSLQGPGNTIYF; DNA: TGTGCCAGCAGCTTACAGGGTCCTGGAAACACCATATATTTT
J: TRBJ2-3; D: NA; V: TRBV4-3; size: NA; CDR3: CASSQDTGIFPQYF; DNA: TGCGCCAGCAGCCAAGATACAGGAATTTTTCCGCAGTATTTT
J: TRBJ2-5; D: TRBD2; V: TRBV5-1; size: NA; CDR3: CASSLAPAGGETQYF; DNA: TGCGCCAGCAGCTTGGCCCCAGCGGGGGGAGAGACCCAGTACTTC
J: TRBJ2-1; D: NA; V: TRBV6-2/TRBV6-3; size: NA; CDR3: CASSYTSREQFF; DNA: TGTGCCAGCAGTTACACGAGCCGGGAGCAGTTCTTC
J: TRBJ1-3; D: TRBD1; V: TRBV19; size: few; CDR3: CASRPSGTGSGNTIYF; DNA: TGTGCCAGTAGACCCTCCGGGACAGGCTCTGGAAACACCATATATTTT
J: TRBJ1-2; D: NA; V: TRBV2; size: NA; CDR3: CASSSDSYGYTF; DNA: TGTGCCAGCAGCTCTGACAGCTATGGCTACACCTTC
J: TRBJ2-7; D: TRBD2; V: TRBV5-5; size: few; CDR3: CASSFGGAGGEQYF; DNA: TGTGCCAGCAGCTTTGGGGGAGCGGGGGGAGAGCAGTACTTC
J: TRBJ2-3; D: NA; V: TRBV10-3; size: NA; CDR3: CAIRRQADSTDTQYF; DNA: TGTGCCATCAGAAGGCAGGCAGATAGCACAGATACGCAGTATTTT
J: TRBJ2-5; D: NA; V: TRBV24-1; size: once; CDR3: CATSDLDSKETQYF; DNA: TGTGCCACCAGTGATTTAGACAGTAAAGAGACCCAGTACTTC
J: TRBJ1-2; D: TRBD1; V: TRBV7-2; size: NA; CDR3: CASSPQGQGNYGYTF; DNA: TGTGCCAGCAGCCCACAGGGACAGGGTAACTATGGCTACACCTTC
J: TRBJ2-7; D: TRBD1; V: TRBV28; size: once; CDR3: CASSSHLRTGISYEQYF; DNA: TGTGCCAGCAGTTCCCACCTCCGGACAGGGATAAGTTACGAGCAGTACTTC
J: TRBJ1-1; D: TRBD1; V: TRBV2; size: NA; CDR3: CASSESQGGWHTEAFF; DNA: TGTGCCAGCAGTGAGTCACAGGGGGGGTGGCACACTGAAGCTTTCTTT
J: TRBJ2-5; D: TRBD2; V: TRBV9; size: NA; CDR3: CASSTGLATKETQYF; DNA: TGTGCCAGCAGCACGGGACTAGCGACGAAAGAGACCCAGTACTTC
J: TRBJ1-5; D: NA; V: TRBV12-3/TRBV12-4; size: NA; CDR3: CASSSPRQPQHF; DNA: TGTGCCAGCAGTTCCCCGAGACAGCCCCAGCATTTT